The 16 T cell receptor beta chains given below trace back to one sample, sequenced in a study of a mutant IDH1 vaccine in newly diagnosed glioma. Described time point: week 5, during vaccination. The investigators gave 300 ug of mutant IDH1 20-mer peptide in each vaccine dose, together with topical imiquimod. Clones were read by immunoSEQ multiplex PCR, and TCRdb kept only the in-frame ones, dropping some. This table has about 53,000 clones, around 84% appearing once. No antigen is known for these receptors. Sequencing was performed on PBMCs, taken from a glioma patient whose treatment included an IDH1 peptide vaccine. These receptors originate from a woman aged 50 to 65 with glioma.

There are a few counts of this clone. This chain uses TRBV7-3 with TRBJ1-6; a possible D gene is TRBD1 (5 bases). The CDR3 runs to 16 residues. In germline, CDR1 is SGHTA, CDR2 FQGTGA. Trimming stripped 2 bases from V and 6 bases from J, with 14 bases between. The CDR3, as DNA: TGTGCCAGCAGCTTAGCGGGGCGGGACTTTAATTCACCCCTCCACTTT. This codes for CASSLAGRDFNSPLHF.

The rearrangement uses TRBV9 and TRBJ1-1; 10 bases are a match to TRBD1. CDR3 length equals 16 residues. Germline V gene sequence: CDR1 SGDLS, CDR2 YYNGEE. J gave up 5 bases and V 3 bases, and 10 bases lay outside the gene matches. DNA of the CDR3: TGTGCCAGCAGCGCCGGGACAGGGGAAAGGGGGACTGAAGCTTTCTTT. As protein: CASSAGTGERGTEAFF.

The genes are TRBV14 and TRBJ1-3; D uncertain. Germline CDR1 is SGHDN and CDR2 is FVKESK. This CDR3 has 14 residues. V shed 4 bases and J shed 2 bases, with 9 bases lying between them. CDR3 region: CASSRMATGNTIYF. The DNA of the CDR3 is TGTGCCAGCAGCCGGATGGCAACTGGAAACACCATATATTTT.

The V call is TRBV9, the J call TRBJ1-2; D is ambiguous. V lost 6 bases and J lost 3, with 9 bases in between. CDR3 length: 12 residues. The germline V gene encodes CDR1 SGDLS and CDR2 YYNGEE. CDR3 coding DNA: TGTGCCAGCATCGGGGTTGACTATGGCTACACCTTC. Amino acid sequence: CASIGVDYGYTF.

DNA of the CDR3: TGTGCTAGTGGTCCCCAGGGCGATGGCTACACCTTC. Protein product: CASGPQGDGYTF. The rearrangement uses TRBV12-5 and TRBJ1-2; tentative D call: TRBD1 (5 bases). CDR1 is LGHNT and CDR2 is FRNRAP in the germline V gene. V gave up 5 bases and J gave up 6 bases, with 10 bases separating them. The CDR3 length is 12 residues.

The J gene is TRBJ1-3, the V gene TRBV6-5, with 7 nucleotides matching TRBD1. Germline CDR1 is MNHEY and CDR2 is SVGAGI. With 5 bases clipped from V and 4 bases from J, the junction kept 5 bases outside the gene matches. The CDR3 totals 14 residues. The CDR3 reads CASSTGEIGNTIYF. CDR3 coding DNA: TGTGCCAGCAGTACAGGGGAAATCGGAAACACCATATATTTT.

The V gene is TRBV4-2, the J gene TRBJ1-2, with D possibly TRBD1 on 5 matching bases. Trimming pared 0 bases from V and 4 bases from J, leaving 9 bases between. The germline V gene has CDR1 LGHNA and CDR2 YNFKEQ. The CDR3 covers 14 residues. The CDR3, as DNA: TGTGCCAGCAGCCAAGATCGGGACGTCTATGGCTACACCTTC. It translates to CASSQDRDVYGYTF.

V gene TRBV19 combines with J gene TRBJ1-1, with a weak D call TRBD1 (5 bases). V was pared by 3 bases and J by 6 bases, with 17 bases between. Germline CDR1 LNHDA, CDR2 SQIVND (reference sequence). CDR3 length: 15 residues. DNA for the CDR3: TGTGCCAGTAGTATTACCAGGGCGGTGAGGGCTGAAGCTTTCTTT. Protein product: CASSITRAVRAEAFF.

The chain links TRBV6-6 to TRBJ2-3; 11 bases fit TRBD2. From germline, CDR1 is MNHNY and CDR2 SVGAGI (reference sequence). The CDR3 totals 14 residues. The V gene end was trimmed by 10 bases and the J gene end by 3 bases; junction bases not matched to a gene: 6. In DNA form, the CDR3 reads TGTGCCACGCGGCTAGCGGGGGGAACAGATACGCAGTATTTT. Translation gives CATRLAGGTDTQYF.

V and J are TRBV4-2 and TRBJ1-5, with no clear D. The CDR3 contains 15 residues. Trimming removed 1 base from V and 4 bases from J, with 11 bases in between. CDR1 is LGHNA and CDR2 is YNFKEQ in the germline V gene. The CDR3 reads CASSQGDISNQPQHF. The CDR3 DNA reads as TGTGCCAGCAGCCAAGGTGACATTAGTAATCAGCCCCAGCATTTT.

This rearrangement joins TRBV9 to TRBJ2-7; 9 bases line up with TRBD2. The CDR3 has 16 amino acids. Germline CDR1 and CDR2: SGDLS and YYNGEE. The ends lost 0 bases at V and 4 bases at J; junction bases unmatched: 8. Here the CDR3 reads CASSVEVAGGPYEQYF. The CDR3 coding sequence is TGTGCCAGCAGCGTAGAGGTGGCGGGGGGGCCTTACGAGCAGTACTTC. Full variable domain (remainder filled in from reference TRBV9 and TRBJ2-7): DSGVTQTPKHLITATGQRVTLRCSPRSGDLSVYWYQQSLDQGLQFLIQYYNGEERAKGNILERFSAQQFPDLHSELNLSSLELGDSALYFCASSVEVAGGPYEQYFGPGTRLTVT.

The chain links TRBV12-5 to TRBJ2-5; 8 nucleotides line up with TRBD2. The germline V gene has CDR1 LGHNT and CDR2 FRNRAP. The length of the CDR3 is 15 residues. Trimming cost V 5 bases and J 1 base; bases outside gene matches: 6. CDR3 sequence reads: CASGLREGGQETQYF. For the CDR3, the DNA is TGTGCTAGTGGTCTCCGGGAGGGCGGCCAAGAGACCCAGTACTTC.

The chain combines TRBV10-3 with TRBJ2-1; 7 bases line up with TRBD2. The CDR3 spans 13 residues. Germline CDR1 and CDR2: ENHRY and SYGVKD. V trimming: 8 bases; J trimming: 0 bases; junction bases outside the gene matches: 1. The CDR3 DNA reads TGTGCCATCGGGGGGGTCTCCTACAATGAGCAGTTCTTC. Translating gives CAIGGVSYNEQFF.

The chain employs TRBV29-1 and TRBJ2-1; TRBD2 aligns across 15 bases. CDR1 and CDR2 from the germline V gene are SQVTM and ANQGSEA. Unmatched junction bases numbered 8, after V lost 4 bases and J lost 4 bases. The CDR3 contains 17 residues. The CDR3 loop reads CSVGRTSGGAVYNEQFF. The DNA of the CDR3 is TGCAGCGTTGGTAGGACTAGCGGGGGGGCCGTATACAATGAGCAGTTCTTC.

This clone was counted between two and nine times. The V call is TRBV18, the J call TRBJ1-4, with 9 nucleotides matching TRBD1. V lost 4 bases and J lost 4; bases outside the gene matches: 1. The CDR3 extends over 14 amino acids. Germline V gene data show CDR1 as KGHSH and CDR2 as LQKENI. The CDR3, as DNA: TGTGCCAGCTCACGGGACAGGGATAATGAAAAACTGTTTTTT. Amino acids: CASSRDRDNEKLFF.

V is TRBV11-2 and J is TRBJ2-1, with D hard to call. In germline, CDR1 is SGHAT, CDR2 FQNNGV. The CDR3 has 14 residues. The ends were cut back, 4 bases at V and 3 bases at J, with 10 bases in the middle. In DNA form, the CDR3 reads TGTGCCAGCAGCTCTCTAGGTAACTACAATGAGCAGTTCTTC. Protein sequence: CASSSLGNYNEQFF.